These T cell receptor beta chains were read from a single sample in a study of blood T cell repertoires in COVID-19. Some clones are missing from TCRdb's copy, which holds only in-frame ones; the method was immunoSEQ multiplex PCR. The sample carries about 180,000 clones, roughly 86% recorded once. Sequences were obtained from peripheral blood. The source of these receptors is a woman between 50 and 59 years old with acute or convalescent COVID-19. CDR3s include the opening cysteine and the closing phenylalanine or tryptophan. The order of the fields is J gene, D gene, V gene, clone size, CDR3 protein, CDR3 DNA. The D gene is left open where the match is weak. The size of a clone is reported for some rows only, either as once, few or many, or as a class for expanded clones.

TRBJ2-2,TRBD2,TRBV18,.,CVSSPHHRSSGDGELFF,TGTGTCAGCTCACCTCACCACCGGAGTAGCGGGGACGGGGAGCTGTTTTTT
TRBJ2-5,.,TRBV30,.,CAWSPTIPDQTQYF,TGTGCCTGGAGTCCGACTATCCCCGATCAGACCCAGTACTTC
TRBJ2-5,TRBD1,TRBV5-4,.,CASSLGQPQETQYF,TGTGCCAGCAGCCTGGGACAGCCCCAAGAGACCCAGTACTTC
TRBJ1-4,TRBD1,TRBV27,.,CASSFGTGRNEKLFF,TGTGCCAGCAGTTTCGGGACAGGGAGAAATGAAAAACTGTTTTTT
TRBJ2-3,TRBD2,TRBV19,.,CASSRAGGTDTQYF,TGTGCCAGTAGCCGAGCGGGGGGGACAGATACGCAGTATTTT
TRBJ1-2,.,TRBV6-1,.,CASSDVYYGYTF,TGTGCCAGCAGTGACGTTTACTATGGCTACACCTTC
TRBJ2-2,.,TRBV11-3,.,CASSFSGKANTGELFF,TGTGCCAGCAGCTTCTCCGGGAAAGCGAACACCGGGGAGCTGTTTTTT
TRBJ2-3,TRBD2,TRBV5-6,.,CASSLDPASGSGDTQYF,TGTGCCAGCAGCTTGGATCCGGCTAGCGGGAGTGGAGATACGCAGTATTTT
TRBJ2-7,.,TRBV19,.,CASSISTSYEQYF,TGTGCCAGTAGTATCTCCACTTCTTACGAGCAGTACTTC
TRBJ2-1,TRBD2,TRBV27,.,CASSEIAGGMNEQFF,TGTGCCAGCAGTGAAATAGCGGGAGGCATGAATGAGCAGTTCTTC
TRBJ2-7,.,TRBV2,.,CASSDMDTPYEQYF,TGTGCCAGCAGTGATATGGACACCCCCTACGAGCAGTACTTC
TRBJ2-1,TRBD2,TRBV5-1,.,CASSRTSGGYNEQFF,TGCGCCAGCAGCCGGACTAGCGGGGGGTACAATGAGCAGTTCTTC
TRBJ2-2,.,TRBV7-2,.,CASSMGRTTNTGELFF,TGTGCCAGCAGCATGGGGAGGACTACGAACACCGGGGAGCTGTTTTTT
TRBJ1-2,TRBD1,TRBV9,.,CASSARTGGDYGYTF,TGTGCCAGCAGCGCTCGGACAGGGGGGGACTATGGCTACACCTTC
TRBJ2-1,TRBD2,TRBV27,.,CASSLGSGRANEQFF,TGTGCCAGCAGTTTAGGTAGCGGGAGAGCTAATGAGCAGTTCTTC
TRBJ2-3,TRBD2,TRBV7-2,.,CASIASGTSDTQYF,TGTGCCAGCATAGCTAGCGGGACATCCGATACGCAGTATTTT
TRBJ2-5,TRBD1,TRBV4-2,.,CASSQNPQGARETQYF,TGTGCCAGCAGCCAAAATCCACAGGGGGCTCGAGAGACCCAGTACTTC
TRBJ1-1,TRBD1,TRBV7-9,.,CASSDTPGQGPNTEAFF,TGTGCCAGCAGCGATACCCCGGGACAGGGGCCGAACACTGAAGCTTTCTTT
TRBJ2-5,TRBD2,TRBV10-3,.,CATAGTSGQETQYF,TGTGCCACCGCCGGGACTAGCGGGCAAGAGACCCAGTACTTC
TRBJ2-2,.,TRBV4-1,.,CASSQTGTGDTGELFF,TGCGCCAGCAGCCAGACGGGAACGGGGGATACCGGGGAGCTGTTTTTT
TRBJ1-1,TRBD1,TRBV18,once,CASSPQVPREGGGEAFF,TGTGCCAGCTCACCACAGGTCCCCAGGGAAGGGGGCGGTGAAGCTTTCTTT
TRBJ2-5,TRBD2,TRBV10-3,.,CAISLGLAQETQYF,TGTGCCATCAGCCTCGGACTAGCCCAGGAGACCCAGTACTTC
TRBJ1-2,.,TRBV10-3,.,CAISEARGNYGYTF,TGTGCCATCAGTGAGGCCAGGGGAAACTATGGCTACACCTTC
TRBJ2-7,.,TRBV29-1,.,CSVEGHYYEQYF,TGCAGCGTTGAGGGACACTACTACGAGCAGTACTTC
TRBJ2-1,TRBD2,TRBV7-2,once,CASSHSSEFGTSGGNEQFF,TGTGCCAGCAGCCACTCTTCAGAGTTTGGGACTAGCGGCGGGAATGAGCAGTTCTTC
TRBJ1-2,.,TRBV7-8,.,CASSPTLGGYTF,TGTGCCAGCAGCCCTACTCTAGGTGGCTACACCTTC
TRBJ1-1,.,TRBV7-9,.,CASSKAGSFNTEAFF,TGTGCCAGCAGCAAAGCCGGTTCCTTCAACACTGAAGCTTTCTTT
TRBJ2-6,.,TRBV5-4,.,CASSPVASSGANVLTF,TGTGCCAGCAGCCCCGTTGCGAGCTCTGGGGCCAACGTCCTGACTTTC
TRBJ1-6,TRBD1,TRBV3-1/TRBV3-2,.,CASSLDRGHNSPLHF,TGTGCCAGCAGCCTGGACAGGGGGCATAATTCACCCCTCCACTTT
TRBJ1-2,.,TRBV18,.,CASSDRNYGYTF,TGTGCCAGCTCGGACAGAAACTATGGCTACACCTTC
TRBJ2-7,TRBD2,TRBV4-3,.,CASSWSTSGVWEQYF,TGCGCCAGCAGCTGGAGCACTAGCGGGGTCTGGGAGCAGTACTTC
TRBJ2-7,TRBD1,TRBV7-8,once,CASSFGQGPYEQYF,TGTGCCAGCAGCTTCGGACAGGGTCCCTACGAGCAGTACTTC
TRBJ2-1,.,TRBV10-3,.,CAISEYSHNEQFF,TGTGCCATCAGTGAGTATAGCCACAATGAGCAGTTCTTC
TRBJ2-7,TRBD1,TRBV7-2,once,CASSLTGGYGSYEQYF,TGTGCCAGCAGTCTCACAGGGGGCTACGGCTCCTACGAGCAGTACTTC
TRBJ2-3,TRBD2,TRBV3-1/TRBV3-2,.,CASSQDHGSGRVQYF,TGTGCCAGCAGCCAAGATCACGGTAGCGGGAGGGTTCAGTATTTT
TRBJ1-5,.,TRBV13,.,CASSQQGRVNQPQHF,TGTGCCAGCAGCCAACAGGGTCGCGTTAATCAGCCCCAGCATTTT
TRBJ2-1,TRBD2,TRBV5-6,.,CASSFFTSGAYNEQFF,TGTGCCAGCAGCTTCTTTACTAGCGGAGCTTACAATGAGCAGTTCTTC
TRBJ1-2,TRBD1,TRBV15,.,CATSRVTGGVGYTF,TGTGCCACCAGCAGAGTAACAGGGGGGGTAGGCTACACCTTC
TRBJ1-1,.,TRBV6-5,.,CASSYSGAMNTEAFF,TGTGCCAGCAGTTACTCTGGGGCTATGAACACTGAAGCTTTCTTT
TRBJ2-2,TRBD1,TRBV13,.,CASSLGTGEKNTGELFF,TGTGCCAGCAGCTTAGGTACAGGGGAAAAGAACACCGGGGAGCTGTTTTTT
TRBJ2-5,.,TRBV29-1,.,CSVARFGETQYF,TGCAGCGTTGCCCGGTTCGGAGAGACCCAGTACTTC
TRBJ2-3,TRBD2,TRBV24-1,.,CATSDWTSGGTDTQYF,TGTGCCACCAGTGATTGGACTAGCGGGGGAACAGATACGCAGTATTTT
TRBJ1-2,.,TRBV6-5,once,CASSYSSGYYGYTF,TGTGCCAGCAGTTACTCTTCAGGGTACTATGGCTACACCTTC
TRBJ1-5,TRBD1,TRBV19,.,CASSFSGTDSNQPQHF,TGTGCCAGTAGTTTTTCCGGGACAGATAGCAATCAGCCCCAGCATTTT
TRBJ2-1,TRBD2,TRBV29-1,.,CSVETSGGGEQFF,TGCAGCGTTGAGACTAGCGGGGGAGGTGAGCAGTTCTTC
TRBJ1-4,TRBD1,TRBV6-5,.,CASSPGTATNEKLFF,TGTGCCAGCAGCCCCGGGACAGCAACTAATGAAAAACTGTTTTTT
TRBJ1-2,.,TRBV11-2,few,CASSARGRDGYTF,TGTGCCAGCAGCGCCAGGGGTAGGGATGGCTACACCTTC
TRBJ2-1,TRBD1,TRBV30,.,CAFIGTEIFHEQFF,TGTGCCTTTATTGGGACAGAAATTTTCCATGAGCAGTTCTTC
TRBJ2-7,TRBD2,TRBV15,once,CATSRGGSGSYEQYF,TGTGCCACCAGCAGAGGGGGTAGCGGGAGCTACGAGCAGTACTTC